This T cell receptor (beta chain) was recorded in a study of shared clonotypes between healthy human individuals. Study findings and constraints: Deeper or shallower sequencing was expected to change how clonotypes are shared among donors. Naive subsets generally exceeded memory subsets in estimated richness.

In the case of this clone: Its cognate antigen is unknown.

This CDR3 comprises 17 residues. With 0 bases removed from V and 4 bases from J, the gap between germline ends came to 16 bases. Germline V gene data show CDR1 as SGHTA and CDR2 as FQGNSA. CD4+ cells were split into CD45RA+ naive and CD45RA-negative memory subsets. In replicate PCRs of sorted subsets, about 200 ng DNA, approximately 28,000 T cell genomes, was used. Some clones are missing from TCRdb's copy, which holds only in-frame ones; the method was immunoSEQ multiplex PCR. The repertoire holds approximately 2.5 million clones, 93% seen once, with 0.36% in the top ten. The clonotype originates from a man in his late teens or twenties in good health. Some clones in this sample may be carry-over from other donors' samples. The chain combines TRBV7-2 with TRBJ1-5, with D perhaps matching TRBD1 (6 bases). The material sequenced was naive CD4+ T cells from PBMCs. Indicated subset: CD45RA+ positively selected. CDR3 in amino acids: CASSLAGGARGNQPQHF. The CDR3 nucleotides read TGTGCCAGCAGCTTAGCCGGAGGGGCCAGGGGTAATCAGCCCCAGCATTTT.